Described below is a single TCR beta chain sequence and its context. Antigen unknown. Investigators sought sequencing depths of between 1 in 200,000 and 1 in 1 million T cells. Repertoires were generated with immunoSEQ multiplex PCR, while TCRdb's copy carries only in-frame clones and drops some. Among 25,000 to 30,000 clones, around 63% were seen once, and the ten largest hold less than 65%. This CDR3 is 14 amino acids long. V was clipped by 4 bases and J by 2 bases; unmatched bases: 4. From germline, CDR1 is SGDLS and CDR2 YYNGEE. This entry belongs to a study of cytotoxic CD8 clonotypes in ibrutinib-treated CLL. For the study at large: Partial responses numbered some 24 and complete responses 2; after a median about 72 months, approximately 14 stayed remitted and about twelve progressed. Sample averages reached about 250,000 productive templates and over 85,000 productive rearrangements.

Findings and limits, study-wide: Clonotypes that were public were uncommon, and they contracted or stayed stable on treatment.

This sample comprised PBMCs, obtained after 24 months of ibrutinib treatment. This rearrangement joins TRBV9 to TRBJ2-7; 9 nucleotides agree with TRBD1. The sequence came from a human donor with chronic lymphocytic leukemia. This chain's CDR3 is CASSPRQGAYEQYF. In nucleotides, the CDR3 is TGTGCCAGCAGCCCTCGACAGGGGGCCTACGAGCAGTACTTC.